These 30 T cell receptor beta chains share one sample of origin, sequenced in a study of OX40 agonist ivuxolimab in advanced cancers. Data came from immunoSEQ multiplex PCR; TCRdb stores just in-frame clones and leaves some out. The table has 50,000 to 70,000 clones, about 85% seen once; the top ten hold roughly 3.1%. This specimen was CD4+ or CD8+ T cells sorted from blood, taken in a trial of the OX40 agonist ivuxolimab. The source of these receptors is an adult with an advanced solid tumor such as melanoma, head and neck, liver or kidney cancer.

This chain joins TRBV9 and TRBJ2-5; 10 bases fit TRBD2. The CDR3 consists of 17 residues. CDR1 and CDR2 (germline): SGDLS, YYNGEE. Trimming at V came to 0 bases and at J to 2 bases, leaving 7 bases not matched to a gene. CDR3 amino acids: CASSVGDSGGIQETQYF. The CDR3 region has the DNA TGTGCCAGCAGCGTAGGTGATAGCGGGGGGATTCAAGAGACCCAGTACTTC. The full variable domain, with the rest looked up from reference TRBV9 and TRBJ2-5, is DSGVTQTPKHLITATGQRVTLRCSPRSGDLSVYWYQQSLDQGLQFLIQYYNGEERAKGNILERFSAQQFPDLHSELNLSSLELGDSALYFCASSVGDSGGIQETQYFGPGTRLLVL.

In nucleotides, the CDR3 is TGTGCCAGCAGCTTGGACAGGGGGCCTAACTATGGCTACACCTTC. It specifies CASSLDRGPNYGYTF. The chain uses TRBV7-3 and TRBJ1-2; TRBD1 matches at 11 bases. This CDR3 has 15 amino acids. Germline V CDR1 and CDR2: SGHTA, FQGTGA. With 3 bases clipped from V and 0 bases from J, the junction kept 0 bases outside the gene matches.

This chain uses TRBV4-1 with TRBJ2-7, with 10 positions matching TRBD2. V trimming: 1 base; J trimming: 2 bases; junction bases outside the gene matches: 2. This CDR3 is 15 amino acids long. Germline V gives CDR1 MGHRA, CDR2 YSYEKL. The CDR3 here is CASSQALAGAYEQYF. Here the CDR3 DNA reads TGCGCCAGCAGCCAAGCGCTAGCGGGGGCCTACGAGCAGTACTTC.

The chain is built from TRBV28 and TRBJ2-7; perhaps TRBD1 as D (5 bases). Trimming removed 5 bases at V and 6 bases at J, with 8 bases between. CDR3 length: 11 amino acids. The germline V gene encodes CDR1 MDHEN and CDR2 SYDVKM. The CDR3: CASSRGREQYF. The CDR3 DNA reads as TGTGCCAGCAGTAGGGGTCGCGAGCAGTACTTC.

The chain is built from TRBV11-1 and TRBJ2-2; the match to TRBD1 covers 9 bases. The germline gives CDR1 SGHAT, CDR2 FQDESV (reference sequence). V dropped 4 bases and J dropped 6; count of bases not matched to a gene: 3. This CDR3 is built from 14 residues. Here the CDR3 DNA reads TGTGCCAGCAGCTACGACAGGGGGGCCGGGGAGCTGTTTTTT. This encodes CASSYDRGAGELFF.

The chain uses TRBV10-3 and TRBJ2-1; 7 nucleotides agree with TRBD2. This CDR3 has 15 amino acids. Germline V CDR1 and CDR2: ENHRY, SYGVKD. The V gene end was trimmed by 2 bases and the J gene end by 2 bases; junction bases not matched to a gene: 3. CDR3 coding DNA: TGTGCCATCAGTGAGAGAAGCGGGACCTACAATGAGCAGTTCTTC. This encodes CAISERSGTYNEQFF.

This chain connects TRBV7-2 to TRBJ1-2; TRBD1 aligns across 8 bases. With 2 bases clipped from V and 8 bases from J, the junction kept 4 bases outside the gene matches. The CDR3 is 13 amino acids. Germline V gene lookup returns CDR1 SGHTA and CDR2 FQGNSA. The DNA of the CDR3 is TGTGCCAGCAGCTTACAGGGGGCTAGGGGCTACACCTTC. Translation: CASSLQGARGYTF.

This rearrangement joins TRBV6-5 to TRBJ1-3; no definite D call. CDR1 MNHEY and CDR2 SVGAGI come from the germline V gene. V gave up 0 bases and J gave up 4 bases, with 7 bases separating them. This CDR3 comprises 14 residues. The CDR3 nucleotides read TGTGCCAGCAGTTACTCGGATAGGGGAAACACCATATATTTT. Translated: CASSYSDRGNTIYF.

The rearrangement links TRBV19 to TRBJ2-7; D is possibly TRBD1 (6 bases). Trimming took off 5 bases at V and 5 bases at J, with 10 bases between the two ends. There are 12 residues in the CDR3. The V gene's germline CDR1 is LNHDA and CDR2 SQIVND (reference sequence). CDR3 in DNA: TGTGCCAGTAGTTCCTCAGGGGACGAGCAGTACTTC. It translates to CASSSSGDEQYF. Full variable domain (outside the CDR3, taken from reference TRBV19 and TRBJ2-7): DGGITQSPKYLFRKEGQNVTLSCEQNLNHDAMYWYRQDPGQGLRLIYYSQIVNDFQKGDIAEGYSVSREKKESFPLTVTSAQKNPTAFYLCASSSSGDEQYFGPGTRLTVT.

CDR3 nucleotide sequence: TGTGCCAGTAGTATACGACTAGATGCCCCCTCTAGCACAGATACGCAGTATTTT. Protein sequence: CASSIRLDAPSSTDTQYF. This chain uses TRBV19 with TRBJ2-3, with a weak D call TRBD2 (6 bases). V was clipped by 2 bases and J by 0 bases, with 18 bases between them. The CDR3 spans 18 residues. Germline V gene sequence: CDR1 LNHDA, CDR2 SQIVND (reference sequence).

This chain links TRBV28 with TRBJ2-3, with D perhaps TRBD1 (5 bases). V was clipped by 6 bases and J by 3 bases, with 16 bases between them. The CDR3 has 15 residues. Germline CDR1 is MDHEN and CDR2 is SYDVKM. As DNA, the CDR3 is TGTGCCAGCAGCCCGATTGGACAAGGAACAGATACGCAGTATTTT. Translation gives CASSPIGQGTDTQYF.

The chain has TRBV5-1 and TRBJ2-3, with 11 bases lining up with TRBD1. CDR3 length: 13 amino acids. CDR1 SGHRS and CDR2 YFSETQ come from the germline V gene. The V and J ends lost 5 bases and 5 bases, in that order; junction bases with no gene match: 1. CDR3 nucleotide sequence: TGCGCCAGCAGAGGGACAGGGGGAGATACGCAGTATTTT. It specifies CASRGTGGDTQYF.

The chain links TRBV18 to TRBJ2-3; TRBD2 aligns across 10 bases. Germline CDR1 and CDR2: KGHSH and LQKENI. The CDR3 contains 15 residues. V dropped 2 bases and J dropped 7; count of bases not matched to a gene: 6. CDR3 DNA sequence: TGTGCCAGCTCACCAGCTAGCGGGAGCTGGAATACGCAGTATTTT. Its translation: CASSPASGSWNTQYF.

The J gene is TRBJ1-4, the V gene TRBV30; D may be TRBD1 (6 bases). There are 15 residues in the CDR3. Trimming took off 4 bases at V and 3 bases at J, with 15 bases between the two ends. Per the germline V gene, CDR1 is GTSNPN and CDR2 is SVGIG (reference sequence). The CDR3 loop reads CAWIPARTANEKLFF. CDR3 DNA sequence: TGTGCCTGGATCCCCGCGCGGACAGCTAATGAAAAACTGTTTTTT.

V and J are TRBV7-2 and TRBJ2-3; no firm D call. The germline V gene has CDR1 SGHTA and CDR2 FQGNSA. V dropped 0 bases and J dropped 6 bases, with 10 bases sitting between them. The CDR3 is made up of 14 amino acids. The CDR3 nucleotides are TGTGCCAGCAGCTTAGCCCTAATTAGCGATACGCAGTATTTT. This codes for CASSLALISDTQYF.

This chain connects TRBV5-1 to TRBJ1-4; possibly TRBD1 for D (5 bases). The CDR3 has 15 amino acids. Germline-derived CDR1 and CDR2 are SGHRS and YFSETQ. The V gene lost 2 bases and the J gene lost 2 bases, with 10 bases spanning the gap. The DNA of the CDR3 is TGCGCCAGCAGCTTAGGGGCTGCGACTAATGAAAAACTGTTTTTT. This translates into CASSLGAATNEKLFF.

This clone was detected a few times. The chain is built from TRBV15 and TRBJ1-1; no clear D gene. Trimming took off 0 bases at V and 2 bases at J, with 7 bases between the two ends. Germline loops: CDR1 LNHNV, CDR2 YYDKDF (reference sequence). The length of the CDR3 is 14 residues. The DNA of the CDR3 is TGTGCCACCAGCAGAGATGCGGTCAACACTGAAGCTTTCTTT. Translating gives CATSRDAVNTEAFF.

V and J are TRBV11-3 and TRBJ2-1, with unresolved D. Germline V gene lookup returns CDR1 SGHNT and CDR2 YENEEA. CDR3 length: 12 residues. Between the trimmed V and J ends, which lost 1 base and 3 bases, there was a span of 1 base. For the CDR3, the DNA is TGTGCCAGCAGCTTAGGCTACAATGAGCAGTTCTTC. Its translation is CASSLGYNEQFF.

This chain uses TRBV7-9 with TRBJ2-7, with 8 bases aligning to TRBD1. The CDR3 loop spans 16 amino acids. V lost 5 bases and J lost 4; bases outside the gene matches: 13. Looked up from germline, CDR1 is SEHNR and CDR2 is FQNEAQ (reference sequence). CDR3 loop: CASSSHWTGNVYEQYF. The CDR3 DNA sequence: TGTGCCAGCAGCAGCCATTGGACAGGGAACGTGTACGAGCAGTACTTC. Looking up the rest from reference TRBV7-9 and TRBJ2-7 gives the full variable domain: DTGVSQNPRHKITKRGQNVTFRCDPISEHNRLYWYRQTLGQGPEFLTYFQNEAQLEKSRLLSDRFSAERPKGSFSTLEIQRTEQGDSAMYLCASSSHWTGNVYEQYFGPGTRLTVT.

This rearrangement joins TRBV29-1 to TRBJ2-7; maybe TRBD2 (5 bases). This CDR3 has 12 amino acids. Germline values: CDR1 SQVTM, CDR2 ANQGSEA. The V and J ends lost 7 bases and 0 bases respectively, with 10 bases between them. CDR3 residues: CSAVGVSYEQYF. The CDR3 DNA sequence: TGCAGCGCAGTCGGGGTCTCCTACGAGCAGTACTTC.

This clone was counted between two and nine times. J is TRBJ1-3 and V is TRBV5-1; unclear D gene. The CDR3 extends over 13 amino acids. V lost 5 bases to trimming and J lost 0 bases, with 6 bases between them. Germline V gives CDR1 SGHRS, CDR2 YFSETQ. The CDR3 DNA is TGCGCCAGCAGTTTCAACTCTGGAAACACCATATATTTT. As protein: CASSFNSGNTIYF.

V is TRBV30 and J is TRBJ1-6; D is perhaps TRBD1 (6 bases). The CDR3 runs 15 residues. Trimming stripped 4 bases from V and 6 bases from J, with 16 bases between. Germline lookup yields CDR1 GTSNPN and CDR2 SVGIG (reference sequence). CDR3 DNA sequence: TGTGCCTGGAACCCGACGGGGGCAGGTAATTCACCCCTCCACTTT. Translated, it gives CAWNPTGAGNSPLHF.

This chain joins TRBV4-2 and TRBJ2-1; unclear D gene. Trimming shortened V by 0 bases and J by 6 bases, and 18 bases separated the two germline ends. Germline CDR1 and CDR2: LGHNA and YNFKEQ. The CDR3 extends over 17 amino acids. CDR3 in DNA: TGTGCCAGCAGCCAAGATTACGGCTTTAGCAACTTCAATGAGCAGTTCTTC. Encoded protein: CASSQDYGFSNFNEQFF.

CDR3 protein: CASSRRSEAFF. The CDR3 nucleotides are TGTGCCAGTAGTAGAAGGTCTGAAGCTTTCTTT. The rearrangement links TRBV19 to TRBJ1-1; D gene ambiguous. V shed 4 bases and J shed 6 bases, with 6 bases lying between them. CDR1 and CDR2 from the germline V gene are LNHDA and SQIVND (reference sequence). The CDR3 covers 11 residues.

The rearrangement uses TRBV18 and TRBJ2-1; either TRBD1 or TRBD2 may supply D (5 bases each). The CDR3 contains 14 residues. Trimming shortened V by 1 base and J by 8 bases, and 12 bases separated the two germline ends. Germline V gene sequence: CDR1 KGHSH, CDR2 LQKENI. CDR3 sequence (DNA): TGTGCCAGCTCACCACAGGGGACCCTCGATGAGCAGTTCTTC. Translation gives CASSPQGTLDEQFF.

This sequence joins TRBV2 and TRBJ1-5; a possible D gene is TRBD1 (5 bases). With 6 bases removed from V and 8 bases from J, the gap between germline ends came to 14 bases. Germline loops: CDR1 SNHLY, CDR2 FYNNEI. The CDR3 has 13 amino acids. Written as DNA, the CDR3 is TGTGCCAGCAGCTCCTACAGGTCTGAGCCCCAGCATTTT. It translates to CASSSYRSEPQHF. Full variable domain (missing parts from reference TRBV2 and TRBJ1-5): EPEVTQTPSHQVTQMGQEVILRCVPISNHLYFYWYRQILGQKVEFLVSFYNNEISEKSEIFDDQFSVERPDGSNFTLKIRSTKLEDSAMYFCASSSYRSEPQHFGDGTRLSIL.

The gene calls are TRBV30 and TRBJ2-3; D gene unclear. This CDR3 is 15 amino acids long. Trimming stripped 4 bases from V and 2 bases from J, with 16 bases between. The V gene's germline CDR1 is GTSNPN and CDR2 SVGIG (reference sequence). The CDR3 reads CAWTRGASPTDTQYF. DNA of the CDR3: TGTGCCTGGACCAGAGGAGCCAGCCCCACAGATACGCAGTATTTT.

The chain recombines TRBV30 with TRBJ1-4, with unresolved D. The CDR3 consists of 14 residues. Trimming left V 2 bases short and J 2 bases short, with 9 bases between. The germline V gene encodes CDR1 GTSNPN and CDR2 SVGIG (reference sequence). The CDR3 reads CAWSTGGTNEKLFF. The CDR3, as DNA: TGTGCCTGGAGTACGGGAGGGACTAATGAAAAACTGTTTTTT.

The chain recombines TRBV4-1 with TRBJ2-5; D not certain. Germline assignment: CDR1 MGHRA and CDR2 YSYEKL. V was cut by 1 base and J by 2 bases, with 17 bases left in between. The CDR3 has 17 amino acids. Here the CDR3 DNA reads TGCGCCAGCAGCCAAGTGCTATTCACCCCCGATCAAGAGACCCAGTACTTC. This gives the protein CASSQVLFTPDQETQYF.

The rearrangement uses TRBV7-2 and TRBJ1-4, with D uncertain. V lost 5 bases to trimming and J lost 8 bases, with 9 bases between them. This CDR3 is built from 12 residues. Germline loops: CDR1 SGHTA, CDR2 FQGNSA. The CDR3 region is CASSPAGEKLFF. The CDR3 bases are TGTGCCAGCAGCCCCGCGGGGGAAAAACTGTTTTTT.